Listed here are 25 T cell receptor beta chains from one sample, sequenced in a study of OX40 agonist ivuxolimab in advanced cancers. The library was produced with the immunoSEQ multiplex PCR assay. Drawn from immuneACCESS, this table holds only the in-frame rearrangements with V and J called that TCRdb kept. Clones are partly lost; checked studies trace under half to an unresolved V gene and leave the rest unexplained. Recorded for this sample are some 100,000 clones; 80% to 85% of them occurred a single time. Roughly 1.1% of the sample lies in the top ten. The sequencing used CD4+ or CD8+ T cells sorted from blood, collected in a trial of the OX40 agonist ivuxolimab. These receptors were taken from an adult with an advanced solid tumor such as melanoma, head and neck, liver or kidney cancer.

This chain connects TRBV6-6 to TRBJ1-2; 7 positions agree with TRBD1. Losses at the gene ends were 5 bases for V and 12 bases for J; bases not matched to a gene: 15. Per the germline V gene, CDR1 is MNHNY and CDR2 is SVGAGI (reference sequence). The CDR3 extends over 14 amino acids. CDR3 in DNA: TGTGCCAGCAGTACCCAGACAGGGTTTGAAGGCCACACCTTC. Its translation: CASSTQTGFEGHTF.

This CDR3 is CASNQGNNSPLHF. CDR3 in DNA: TGTGCCAGTAACCAGGGCAATAATTCACCCCTCCACTTT. The chain joins TRBV19 to TRBJ1-6; perhaps TRBD1 as D (5 bases). This CDR3 region has 13 residues. V was trimmed by 7 bases and J by 5 bases, leaving 9 bases between them. CDR1 and CDR2 from the germline V gene are LNHDA and SQIVND (reference sequence).

This rearrangement joins TRBV28 to TRBJ1-2; TRBD1 is a possible D gene (5 bases). This CDR3 comprises 13 residues. Germline V lookup: CDR1 MDHEN, CDR2 SYDVKM. V was pared by 6 bases and J by 6 bases, with 14 bases between. The CDR3 protein is CASRQAGPNGYTF. DNA for the CDR3: TGTGCCAGCAGGCAAGCAGGGCCCAATGGCTACACCTTC.

The CDR3 sequence is CASSKETGLNSPLHF. CDR3 in DNA: TGTGCCAGCAGCAAAGAGACAGGGTTGAATTCACCCCTCCACTTT. The chain is built from TRBV7-2 and TRBJ1-6, with TRBD1 matching 7 bases. CDR3 length: 15 residues. Germline assignment: CDR1 SGHTA and CDR2 FQGNSA. With 5 bases clipped from V and 7 bases from J, the junction kept 8 bases outside the gene matches. Together with reference TRBV7-2 and TRBJ1-6, the CDR3 gives the full variable domain: GAGVSQSPSNKVTEKGKDVELRCDPISGHTALYWYRQSLGQGLEFLIYFQGNSAPDKSGLPSDRFSAERTGGSVSTLTIQRTQQEDSAVYLCASSKETGLNSPLHFGNGTRLTVT.

The chain combines TRBV6-5 with TRBJ1-2; 7 nucleotides align to TRBD1. The CDR3 totals 13 residues. Germline CDR1 is MNHEY and CDR2 is SVGAGI. The J segment lost 4 bases and the V segment lost 5 bases, leaving 4 bases of the junction unmatched. CDR3 residues: CASSGDSSYGYTF. DNA of the CDR3: TGTGCCAGCAGTGGGGACAGCTCCTATGGCTACACCTTC.

The chain couples TRBV5-1 to TRBJ1-3; TRBD1 matches at 11 bases. Germline V CDR1 and CDR2: SGHRS, YFSETQ. CDR3 length equals 16 residues. V lost 4 bases and J lost 0; bases outside the gene matches: 3. This CDR3 is CASSPGTGGSGNTIYF. In DNA form, the CDR3 reads TGCGCCAGCAGCCCTGGGACAGGGGGCTCTGGAAACACCATATATTTT.

In this sample, this clone turned up once. The chain uses TRBV5-4 and TRBJ2-3, with 8 bases that match TRBD2. Germline assignment: CDR1 SGHNT and CDR2 YYREEE (reference sequence). This CDR3 comprises 15 residues. V trimming: 10 bases; J trimming: 0 bases; junction bases outside the gene matches: 10. The CDR3 bases are TGTGCCGGGGGTAGCGGGGCCTCTAGCACAGATACGCAGTATTTT. Translation: CAGGSGASSTDTQYF.

The chain combines TRBV10-1 with TRBJ2-7, with D tentatively TRBD1 (5 bases). The V gene lost 1 base and the J gene lost 1 base, with 8 bases spanning the gap. CDR1 and CDR2 from the germline V gene are WNHNN and SYGVQD (reference sequence). This CDR3 contains 14 residues. CDR3 nucleotides: TGCGCCAGCAGTGAGTTCAGGGTTTCCTACGAGCAGTACGTC. This codes for CASSEFRVSYEQYV.

The V gene is TRBV5-6, the J gene TRBJ2-7; D uncertain. Deletions cut 6 bases from V and 2 bases from J, with 18 bases between. CDR1 and CDR2 from the germline V gene are SGHDT and YYEEEE. CDR3 length: 15 residues. The CDR3 loop reads CASTPRKGATYEQYV. CDR3 nucleotides: TGTGCCAGCACCCCCAGGAAAGGAGCAACCTACGAGCAGTACGTC.

The chain joins TRBV6-5 to TRBJ2-1; D is undetermined. Germline CDR1 MNHEY, CDR2 SVGAGI. The germline V and J ends were trimmed by 0 bases and 10 bases, with 10 bases remaining between them. The CDR3 spans 13 residues. CDR3 sequence (DNA): TGTGCCAGCAGTTACTCGCAGCCCGCGGAGCAGTTCTTC. Translation: CASSYSQPAEQFF.

V and J are TRBV6-6 and TRBJ2-7; 7 bases are a match to TRBD2. This CDR3 is built from 15 residues. Unmatched junction bases numbered 4, after V lost 2 bases and J lost 0 bases. CDR1 is MNHNY and CDR2 is SVGAGI in the germline V gene (reference sequence). CDR3 in amino acids: CASSYSGADSYEQYF. The CDR3 DNA reads as TGTGCCAGCAGTTACAGCGGGGCGGACTCCTACGAGCAGTACTTC.

V usage is TRBV5-4 and J usage is TRBJ1-1, with TRBD1 as a possible D gene (6 bases). Germline V lookup: CDR1 SGHNT, CDR2 YYREEE (reference sequence). This CDR3 comprises 15 residues. Trimming shortened V by 4 bases and J by 1 base, and 14 bases separated the two germline ends. The CDR3 sequence: CASSQWTARNTEAFF. Written as DNA, the CDR3 is TGTGCCAGCAGCCAATGGACAGCCAGGAACACTGAAGCTTTCTTT.

This chain joins TRBV28 and TRBJ1-6, with 7 bases lining up with TRBD1. V was clipped by 6 bases and J by 10 bases; unmatched bases: 9. The CDR3 loop spans 14 amino acids. Germline values: CDR1 MDHEN, CDR2 SYDVKM. The CDR3 sequence: CASRLGGSSSPLHF. CDR3 DNA: TGTGCCAGCAGGTTAGGGGGCAGTAGCTCACCCCTCCACTTT.

This clone was counted a few times. The V call is TRBV12-5, the J call TRBJ2-2; possible D gene TRBD2, 5 bases. Germline V gives CDR1 LGHNT, CDR2 FRNRAP. V was cut by 8 bases and J by 8 bases, with 12 bases left in between. The CDR3 consists of 12 residues. CDR3: CASRGWTGELFF. The CDR3 region has the DNA TGTGCTAGTCGGGGATGGACGGGGGAGCTGTTTTTT.

The chain is built from TRBV6-5 and TRBJ2-5; D remains unclear. CDR1 and CDR2 (germline): MNHEY, SVGAGI. The CDR3 covers 14 residues. V lost 6 bases to trimming and J lost 6 bases, with 17 bases between them. In nucleotides, the CDR3 is TGTGCCAGCAGAGGGCACGTGGTGGAAAAGACCCAGTACTTC. This translates into CASRGHVVEKTQYF.

The chain uses TRBV10-3 and TRBJ2-1; 9 bases match TRBD1. V shed 6 bases, J shed 1 base, and the junction held 4 bases outside the gene matches. Germline lookup yields CDR1 ENHRY and CDR2 SYGVKD. The CDR3 sequence is 15 residues long. The CDR3 loop is CAISPQGASYNEQFF. The CDR3 DNA is TGTGCCATCAGCCCACAGGGGGCTTCCTACAATGAGCAGTTCTTC.

The rearrangement joins TRBV11-2 to TRBJ1-1; the D is unclear. Trimming pared 5 bases from V and 6 bases from J, leaving 10 bases between. Germline values: CDR1 SGHAT, CDR2 FQNNGV. CDR3 length: 12 residues. Here the CDR3 DNA reads TGTGCCAGCAGCCTTGAGTTCGCTGAAGCTTTCTTT. Translated: CASSLEFAEAFF.

This chain uses TRBV7-2 with TRBJ2-5; a possible D gene is TRBD1 (6 bases). This CDR3 region has 13 residues. The germline CDR1 and CDR2 sequences are SGHTA and FQGNSA. V lost 5 bases to trimming and J lost 2 bases, with 9 bases between them. The CDR3 coding sequence is TGTGCCAGCAGCGTGGGGGCACAAGAGACCCAGTACTTC. It is translated as CASSVGAQETQYF.

This chain links TRBV6-5 with TRBJ2-7; 8 bases are shared with TRBD1. Germline CDR1 is MNHEY and CDR2 is SVGAGI. The CDR3 contains 15 residues. Trimming removed 5 bases from V and 0 bases from J; junction bases left unmatched: 6. The CDR3 region has the DNA TGTGCCAGCAGTCCCGGGACAGGTAGCTCCTACGAGCAGTACTTC. Translating gives CASSPGTGSSYEQYF.

As to this clone: In the same sample, other DNA sequences code for this CDR3. The chain employs TRBV21-1 and TRBJ1-2. TRBV21-1 is a recognized pseudogene. This CDR3 region has 16 residues. The CDR3 nucleotides read TGTGCCAGCAGCAAAGTTCGCCCCCTGAAAGGTTATGGCTACACCTTC. Its translation: CASSKVRPLKGYGYTF.

Only a few counts were recorded for this clone. Other DNA sequences in the same sample also yield this CDR3. The chain combines TRBV5-4 with TRBJ1-2, with D tentatively TRBD1 (5 bases). Trimming removed 2 bases at V and 7 bases at J, with 12 bases between. The CDR3 loop spans 13 amino acids. Germline CDR1 is SGHNT and CDR2 is YYREEE (reference sequence). Here the CDR3 DNA reads TGTGCCAGCAGCTTTACAGGTCGGGGTGGCTACACCTTC. Its protein is CASSFTGRGGYTF.

The V gene is TRBV13, the J gene TRBJ2-1; a possible D gene is TRBD1 (6 bases). Germline V gene data show CDR1 as PRHDT and CDR2 as FYEKMQ (reference sequence). V was clipped by 8 bases and J by 7 bases, with 15 bases between them. The CDR3 loop spans 13 amino acids. CDR3 protein: CASRQVGANEQFF. Here the CDR3 DNA reads TGTGCCAGCCGACAGGTAGGGGCGAATGAGCAGTTCTTC.

The table lists this clone with a count of one. This chain joins TRBV5-5 and TRBJ2-3; perhaps TRBD2 as D (6 bases). This CDR3 region has 14 residues. Trimming took 1 base from V and 2 from J, leaving 8 bases between them. The germline gives CDR1 SGHKS, CDR2 YYEKEE (reference sequence). For the CDR3, the DNA is TGTGCCAGCAGCTTGAGACTAGTCACAGATACGCAGTATTTT. Protein sequence: CASSLRLVTDTQYF.

This clone showed up just a few times. The chain is built from TRBV5-1 and TRBJ2-3; TRBD2 aligns across 11 bases. The CDR3 runs to 17 residues. Germline V CDR1 and CDR2: SGHRS, YFSETQ. V dropped 0 bases and J dropped 4; count of bases not matched to a gene: 7. This CDR3 reads CASSLVALAGAADTQYF. The CDR3 bases are TGCGCCAGCAGCTTGGTGGCACTAGCGGGGGCCGCAGATACGCAGTATTTT.

This rearrangement joins TRBV5-1 to TRBJ1-1; D is possibly TRBD1 (5 bases). CDR3 length equals 17 residues. The V and J ends lost 4 bases and 1 base respectively, with 20 bases between them. Germline CDR1 SGHRS, CDR2 YFSETQ. CDR3 nucleotide sequence: TGCGCCAGCAGCGAAACAGGTACTACGGGGTGGAACACTGAAGCTTTCTTT. It codes for CASSETGTTGWNTEAFF.